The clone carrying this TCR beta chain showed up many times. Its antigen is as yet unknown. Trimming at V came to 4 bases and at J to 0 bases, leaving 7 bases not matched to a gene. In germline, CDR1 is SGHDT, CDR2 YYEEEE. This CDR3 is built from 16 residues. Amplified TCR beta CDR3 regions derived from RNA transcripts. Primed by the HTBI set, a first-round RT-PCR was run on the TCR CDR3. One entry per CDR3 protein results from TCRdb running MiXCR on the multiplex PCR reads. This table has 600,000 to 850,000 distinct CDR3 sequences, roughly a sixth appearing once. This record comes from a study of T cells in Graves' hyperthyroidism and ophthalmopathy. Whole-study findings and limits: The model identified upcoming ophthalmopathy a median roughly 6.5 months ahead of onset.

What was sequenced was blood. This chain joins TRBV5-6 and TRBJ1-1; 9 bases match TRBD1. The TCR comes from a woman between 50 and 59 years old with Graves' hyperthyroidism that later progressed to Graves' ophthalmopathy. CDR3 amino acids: CASSPGTGRLNTEAFF. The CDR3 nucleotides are TGTGCCAGCAGCCCCGGGACAGGGAGGCTGAACACTGAAGCTTTCTTT.